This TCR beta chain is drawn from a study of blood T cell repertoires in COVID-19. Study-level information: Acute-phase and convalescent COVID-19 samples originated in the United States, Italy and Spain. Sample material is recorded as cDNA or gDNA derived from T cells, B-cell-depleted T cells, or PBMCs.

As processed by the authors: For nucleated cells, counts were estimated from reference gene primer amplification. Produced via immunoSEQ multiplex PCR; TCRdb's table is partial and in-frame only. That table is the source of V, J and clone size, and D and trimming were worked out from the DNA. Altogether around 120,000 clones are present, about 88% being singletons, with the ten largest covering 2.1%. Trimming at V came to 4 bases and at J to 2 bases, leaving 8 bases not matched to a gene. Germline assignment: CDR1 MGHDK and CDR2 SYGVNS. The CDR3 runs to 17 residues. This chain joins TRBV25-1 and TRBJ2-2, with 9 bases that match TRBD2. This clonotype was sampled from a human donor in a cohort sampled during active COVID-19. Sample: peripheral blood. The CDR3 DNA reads TGTGCCAGCAGTGTAACCCTCCTAGCGGGAAACACCGGGGAGCTGTTTTTT. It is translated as CASSVTLLAGNTGELFF.